The 10 T cell receptor beta chains below were found in one sample sequenced in a study of shared clonotypes between healthy human individuals. Here immunoSEQ multiplex PCR was the method, and the copy in TCRdb shows in-frame clones only, minus some. Found here are nearly 2 million clones, about 94% of them singletons; the top ten hold less than 1.5%. CD8 cells classed as naive were CD45RO-negative and positively selected for CCR7, excluding terminally differentiated effector memory CD45RA+ cells. Sample: naive CD8+ T cells sorted from blood. The receptor set was obtained from a man aged 18 to 29 in good health.

This chain uses TRBV7-9 with TRBJ1-1, with D unresolved. The V and J ends lost 4 bases and 1 base respectively, with 10 bases between them. The germline CDR1 and CDR2 sequences are SEHNR and FQNEAQ (reference sequence). This CDR3 spans 14 amino acids. The chain's CDR3 is CASSYTSPNTEAFF. The CDR3 DNA reads as TGTGCCAGCAGCTATACCTCTCCGAACACTGAAGCTTTCTTT.

The genes are TRBV6-5 and TRBJ2-7, with a tentative D call TRBD2 (5 bases). This CDR3 contains 15 residues. Trimming removed 6 bases at V and 3 bases at J, with 18 bases between. Germline V gene lookup returns CDR1 MNHEY and CDR2 SVGAGI. The CDR3 DNA sequence: TGTGCCAGCAGGGGAGCCAGCGAACGGCTCTACGAGCAGTACTTC. Residues: CASRGASERLYEQYF.

This rearrangement joins TRBV15 to TRBJ1-2, with a possible D match to TRBD1 (5 bases). CDR3 length: 17 residues. Germline-derived CDR1 and CDR2 are LNHNV and YYDKDF (reference sequence). V dropped 3 bases and J dropped 6 bases, with 23 bases sitting between them. The CDR3 is CATSSLTLGPGQDGYTF. Here the CDR3 DNA reads TGTGCCACCAGCAGCCTCACCCTGGGACCGGGCCAAGATGGCTACACCTTC.

The chain employs TRBV9 and TRBJ1-4, with 9 nucleotides matching TRBD1. The CDR3 spans 15 residues. The V gene end was trimmed by 0 bases and the J gene end by 8 bases; junction bases not matched to a gene: 5. CDR1 and CDR2 from the germline V gene are SGDLS and YYNGEE. The CDR3, as DNA: TGTGCCAGCAGCGTAGAGGGGACAGGGCGAGAAAAACTGTTTTTT. Its translation: CASSVEGTGREKLFF.

The chain links TRBV9 to TRBJ2-2; 9 bases are a match to TRBD1. The CDR3 consists of 19 residues. The germline gives CDR1 SGDLS, CDR2 YYNGEE. The junction had 17 bases not matched to a gene; V was cut back by 0 bases and J by 8 bases. CDR3 sequence: CASSVALSETGQGEGELFF. CDR3 nucleotides: TGTGCCAGCAGCGTAGCGTTGTCCGAAACGGGACAGGGAGAAGGGGAGCTGTTTTTT.

The rearrangement uses TRBV7-9 and TRBJ2-1; unclear D gene. The CDR3 is 12 residues long. V dropped 2 bases and J dropped 8 bases, with 7 bases sitting between them. Per germline, CDR1 SEHNR and CDR2 FQNEAQ (reference sequence). In DNA, the CDR3 is TGTGCCAGCAGCTTATTCGTAGATGAGCAGTTCTTC. It translates to CASSLFVDEQFF.

V usage is TRBV19 and J usage is TRBJ2-6; D is unresolved. Germline V CDR1 and CDR2: LNHDA, SQIVND (reference sequence). The CDR3 length is 15 residues. The V and J ends lost 5 bases and 0 bases respectively, with 8 bases between them. The CDR3: CASSRSPSGANVLTF. CDR3 DNA: TGTGCCAGTAGTCGCTCGCCCTCTGGGGCCAACGTCCTGACTTTC.

J is TRBJ2-3 and V is TRBV2; TRBD1 is a possible D gene (5 bases). This CDR3 is 18 amino acids long. The V and J ends lost 6 bases and 0 bases respectively, with 22 bases between them. Germline V gene sequence: CDR1 SNHLY, CDR2 FYNNEI. For the CDR3, the DNA is TGTGCCAGCAGGGTTCTTAAGGGGTCCCCTTATAGCACAGATACGCAGTATTTT. This translates into CASRVLKGSPYSTDTQYF.

The rearrangement links TRBV7-8 to TRBJ2-3, with D possibly matching TRBD2 (7 bases). V dropped 1 base and J dropped 4 bases, with 15 bases sitting between them. Germline V CDR1 and CDR2: SGHVS, FQNEAQ. CDR3 length: 16 amino acids. CDR3: CASSLGGLADSDTQYF. CDR3 nucleotides: TGTGCCAGCAGCTTAGGGGGGCTAGCGGATTCAGATACGCAGTATTTT.

The rearrangement joins TRBV6-6 to TRBJ1-5, with D possibly TRBD1 on 5 matching bases. In germline, CDR1 is MNHNY, CDR2 SVGAGI (reference sequence). Trimming took 0 bases from V and 7 from J, leaving 13 bases between them. The CDR3 totals 15 residues. CDR3 residues: CASSYSGGVWQPQHF. The CDR3, as DNA: TGTGCCAGCAGTTACTCGGGGGGGGTCTGGCAGCCCCAGCATTTT.